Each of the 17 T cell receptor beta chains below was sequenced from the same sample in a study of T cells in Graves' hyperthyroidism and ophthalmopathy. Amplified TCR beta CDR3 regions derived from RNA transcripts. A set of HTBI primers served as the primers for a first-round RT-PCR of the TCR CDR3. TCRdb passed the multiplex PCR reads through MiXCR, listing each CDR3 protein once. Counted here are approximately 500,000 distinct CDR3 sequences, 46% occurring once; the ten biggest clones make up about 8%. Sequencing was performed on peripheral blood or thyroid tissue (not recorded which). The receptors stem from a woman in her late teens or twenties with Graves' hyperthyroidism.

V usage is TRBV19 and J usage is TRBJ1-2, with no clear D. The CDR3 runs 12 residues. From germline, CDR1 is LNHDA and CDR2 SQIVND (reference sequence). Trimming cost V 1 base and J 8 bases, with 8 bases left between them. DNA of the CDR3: TGTGCCAGTAGTATAGGTGGAGGGGGCTACACCTTC. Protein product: CASSIGGGGYTF.

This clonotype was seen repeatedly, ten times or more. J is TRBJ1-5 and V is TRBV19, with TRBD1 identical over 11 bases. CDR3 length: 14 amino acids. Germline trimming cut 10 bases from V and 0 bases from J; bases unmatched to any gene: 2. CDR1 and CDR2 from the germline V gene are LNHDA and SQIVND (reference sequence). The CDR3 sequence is CATGTGGSNQPQHF. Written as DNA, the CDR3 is TGTGCCACTGGGACAGGGGGTAGCAATCAGCCCCAGCATTTT.

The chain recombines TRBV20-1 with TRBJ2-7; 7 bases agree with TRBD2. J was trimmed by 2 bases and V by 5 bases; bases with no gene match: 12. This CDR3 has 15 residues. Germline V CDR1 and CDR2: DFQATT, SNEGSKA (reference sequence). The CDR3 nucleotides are TGCAGTGCTGCCCCGGGGAGCGGGGATCCCTACGAGCAGTACTTC. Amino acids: CSAAPGSGDPYEQYF.

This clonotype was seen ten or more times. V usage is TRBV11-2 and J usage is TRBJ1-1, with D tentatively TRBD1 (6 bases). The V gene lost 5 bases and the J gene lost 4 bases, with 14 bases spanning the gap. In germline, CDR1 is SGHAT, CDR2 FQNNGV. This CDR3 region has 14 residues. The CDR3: CASSERQASTEAFF. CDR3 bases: TGTGCCAGCAGCGAGAGACAGGCTTCCACTGAAGCTTTCTTT.

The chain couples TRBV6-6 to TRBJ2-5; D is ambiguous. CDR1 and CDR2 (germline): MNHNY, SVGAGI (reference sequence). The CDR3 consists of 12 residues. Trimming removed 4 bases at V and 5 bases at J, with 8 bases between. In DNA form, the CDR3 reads TGTGCCAGCAGTTTGCGATGGGAGACCCAGTACTTC. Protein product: CASSLRWETQYF.

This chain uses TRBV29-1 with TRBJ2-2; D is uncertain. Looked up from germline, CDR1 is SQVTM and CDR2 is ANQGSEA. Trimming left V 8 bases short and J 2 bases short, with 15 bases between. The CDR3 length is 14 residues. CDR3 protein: CSLTRSSNTGELFF. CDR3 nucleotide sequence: TGCAGCTTAACGCGATCCTCTAACACCGGGGAGCTGTTTTTT.

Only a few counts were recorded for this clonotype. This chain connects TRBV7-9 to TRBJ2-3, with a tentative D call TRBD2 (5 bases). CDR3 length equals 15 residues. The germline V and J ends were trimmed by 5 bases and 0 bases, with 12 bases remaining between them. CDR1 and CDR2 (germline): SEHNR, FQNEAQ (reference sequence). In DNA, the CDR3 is TGTGCCAGCAGCCCCGTAGCGACTAGCACAGATACGCAGTATTTT. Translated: CASSPVATSTDTQYF. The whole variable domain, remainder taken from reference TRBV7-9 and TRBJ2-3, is DTGVSQNPRHKITKRGQNVTFRCDPISEHNRLYWYRQTLGQGPEFLTYFQNEAQLEKSRLLSDRFSAERPKGSFSTLEIQRTEQGDSAMYLCASSPVATSTDTQYFGPGTRLTVL.

The CDR3 nucleotides are TGTGCCAGCAGCCGACTAGCGGGAGTCGAGCAGTACTTC. This codes for CASSRLAGVEQYF. The chain employs TRBV7-9 and TRBJ2-7; TRBD2 agrees at 12 bases. After removal of 5 bases from V and 6 bases from J, the junction contained 2 bases not matched to a gene. The CDR3 spans 13 residues. Per germline, CDR1 SEHNR and CDR2 FQNEAQ (reference sequence).

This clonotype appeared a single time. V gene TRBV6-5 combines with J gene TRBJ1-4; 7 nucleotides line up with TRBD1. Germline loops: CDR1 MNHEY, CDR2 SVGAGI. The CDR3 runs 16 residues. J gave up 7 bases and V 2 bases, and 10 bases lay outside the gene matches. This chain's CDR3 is CASSYRTGTVVEKLFF. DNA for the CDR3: TGTGCCAGCAGTTACCGAACCGGGACAGTGGTTGAAAAACTGTTTTTT.

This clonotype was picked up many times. CDR3 region: CASVSATEAFF. The CDR3 region has the DNA TGTGCCAGCGTATCAGCCACTGAAGCTTTCTTT. The V gene is TRBV2, the J gene TRBJ1-1; no clear D gene. Germline V gene lookup returns CDR1 SNHLY and CDR2 FYNNEI. Trimming left V 8 bases short and J 4 bases short, with 8 bases between. The CDR3 sequence is 11 residues long.

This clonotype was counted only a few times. CDR3 DNA sequence: TGTGCCTGGAGCCTCGGGACTAGCGGGAGGTACGAGCAGTACTTC. As protein: CAWSLGTSGRYEQYF. This rearrangement joins TRBV7-9 to TRBJ2-7; TRBD2 aligns across 15 bases. V lost 11 bases, J lost 4 bases, and 9 bases stayed unmatched. This CDR3 has 15 residues. The germline V gene has CDR1 SEHNR and CDR2 FQNEAQ (reference sequence).

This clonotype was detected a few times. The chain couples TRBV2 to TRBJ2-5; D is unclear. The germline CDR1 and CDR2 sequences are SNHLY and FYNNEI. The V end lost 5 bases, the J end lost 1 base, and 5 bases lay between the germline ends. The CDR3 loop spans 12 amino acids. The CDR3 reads CASSKLQETQYF. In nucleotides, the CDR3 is TGTGCCAGCAGTAAACTCCAAGAGACCCAGTACTTC.

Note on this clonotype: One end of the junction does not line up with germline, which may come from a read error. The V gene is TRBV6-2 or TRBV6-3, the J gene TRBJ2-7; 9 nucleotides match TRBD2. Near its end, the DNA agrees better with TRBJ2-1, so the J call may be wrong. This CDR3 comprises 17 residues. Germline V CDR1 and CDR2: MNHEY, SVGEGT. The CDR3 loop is CASSAGPSSGEGNEQFF. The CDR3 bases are TGCGCCAGCAGTGCGGGCCCGTCTAGCGGGGAGGGCAATGAGCAGTTCTTC.

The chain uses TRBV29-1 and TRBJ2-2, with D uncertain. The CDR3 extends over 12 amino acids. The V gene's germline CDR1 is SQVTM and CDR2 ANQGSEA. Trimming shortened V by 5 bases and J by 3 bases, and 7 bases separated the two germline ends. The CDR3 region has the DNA TGCAGCGTTTACCGGGACACCGGGGAGCTGTTTTTT. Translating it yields CSVYRDTGELFF.

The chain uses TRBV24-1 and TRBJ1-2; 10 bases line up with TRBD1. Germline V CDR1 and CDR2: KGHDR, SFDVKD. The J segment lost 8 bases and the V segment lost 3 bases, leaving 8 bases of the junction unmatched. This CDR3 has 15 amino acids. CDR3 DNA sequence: TGTGCCACCAGTGATCCGGCCGACAGGGGGCGAGGCTACACCTTC. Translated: CATSDPADRGRGYTF.

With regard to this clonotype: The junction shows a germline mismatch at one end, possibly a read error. The CDR3 reads CASGLIQAGGVDEQFF. CDR3 DNA: TGTGCTAGTGGTTTGATACAAGCGGGAGGGGTGGATGAGCAGTTTTTT. The rearrangement uses TRBV12-5 and TRBJ2-2; TRBD2 aligns across 10 bases. Germline CDR1 reads LGHNT; CDR2 reads FRNRAP. The CDR3 runs 16 residues. Looking up the rest from reference TRBV12-5 and TRBJ2-2 gives the full variable domain: DARVTQTPRHKVTEMGQEVTMRCQPILGHNTVFWYRQTMMQGLELLAYFRNRAPLDDSGMPKDRFSAEMPDATLATLKIQPSEPRDSAVYFCASGLIQAGGVDEQFFGEGSRLTVL.

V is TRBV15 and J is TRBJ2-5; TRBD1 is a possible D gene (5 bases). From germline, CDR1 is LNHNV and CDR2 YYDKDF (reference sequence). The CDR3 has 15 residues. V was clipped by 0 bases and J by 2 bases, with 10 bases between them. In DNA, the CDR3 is TGTGCCACCAGCAGAGACAGGGTCGGACAAGAGACCCAGTACTTC. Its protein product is CATSRDRVGQETQYF. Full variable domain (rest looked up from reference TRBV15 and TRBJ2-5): DAMVIQNPRYQVTQFGKPVTLSCSQTLNHNVMYWYQQKSSQAPKLLFHYYDKDFNNEADTPDNFQSRRPNTSFCFLDIRSPGLGDTAMYLCATSRDRVGQETQYFGPGTRLLVL.